Below are 26 T cell receptor beta chains sequenced from a single sample in a study of identifying expanded T cells in peripheral blood. Assay used: immunoSEQ multiplex PCR; TCRdb lists only in-frame clones, some missing. The repertoire consists of around 85,000 clones, with about nine tenths occurring once and the leading ten covering 2.5% to 3.5%. Sequences were obtained from blood. These receptors came from a person between 18 and 70 years old in good health.

The V and J genes are TRBV7-8 and TRBJ2-3, with D perhaps matching TRBD2 (6 bases). This CDR3 region has 15 residues. The V gene's germline CDR1 is SGHVS and CDR2 FQNEAQ. Trimming cost V 1 base and J 4 bases, with 12 bases left between them. The CDR3 loop reads CASSLGGIRSDTQYF. The DNA of the CDR3 is TGTGCCAGCAGCTTAGGCGGGATAAGGTCAGATACGCAGTATTTT. Based on the CDR3 plus reference TRBV7-8 and TRBJ2-3, the full variable domain is GAGVSQSPRYKVAKRGQDVALRCDPISGHVSLFWYQQALGQGPEFLTYFQNEAQLDKSGLPSDRFFAERPEGSVSTLKIQRTQQEDSAVYLCASSLGGIRSDTQYFGPGTRLTVL.

This clone was seen just once. V and J are TRBV25-1 and TRBJ1-4, with D possibly TRBD1 on 5 matching bases. There are 14 residues in the CDR3. Germline CDR1 is MGHDK and CDR2 is SYGVNS. V shed 2 bases and J shed 11 bases, with 15 bases lying between them. In nucleotides, the CDR3 is TGTGCCAGCAGTGAAGGGCAGGGTGGGGAGAAACTGTTTTTT. Translating gives CASSEGQGGEKLFF.

This clone is a singleton in its sample. This chain joins TRBV5-1 and TRBJ2-7; D ambiguous. The V gene lost 4 bases and the J gene lost 5 bases, with 16 bases spanning the gap. Germline lookup yields CDR1 SGHRS and CDR2 YFSETQ. The CDR3 is made up of 14 amino acids. The CDR3, as DNA: TGCGCCAGCAGCCAGACTTCGCCCAACAACGAGCAGTACTTC. It codes for CASSQTSPNNEQYF.

This sequence joins TRBV7-2 and TRBJ2-7, with 8 positions matching TRBD2. Trimming took 3 bases from V and 4 from J; bases not matched to a gene: 20. From germline, CDR1 is SGHTA and CDR2 FQGNSA. The CDR3 is 19 residues long. The CDR3 DNA sequence: TGTGCCAGCAGCTTTCCGGGGGCAGGTCGCGCCAGCGGGGGTTACGAGCAGTACTTC. The encoded protein is CASSFPGAGRASGGYEQYF.

The rearrangement links TRBV18 to TRBJ2-7, with 11 positions matching TRBD2. V was clipped by 2 bases and J by 2 bases; unmatched bases: 2. Germline assignment: CDR1 KGHSH and CDR2 LQKENI. The CDR3 extends over 15 amino acids. CDR3 coding DNA: TGTGCCAGCTCACCAGGGACTAGCGGAACCTACGAGCAGTACTTC. Translated, it gives CASSPGTSGTYEQYF.

The chain recombines TRBV28 with TRBJ2-5, with TRBD2 identical over 7 bases. The CDR3 is 13 residues long. Per germline, CDR1 MDHEN and CDR2 SYDVKM. V was pared by 6 bases and J by 7 bases, with 8 bases of the junction left unmatched. The CDR3 sequence is CASRMDGEGTQYF. The DNA of the CDR3 is TGTGCCAGCAGGATGGACGGGGAGGGGACCCAGTACTTC. Using reference TRBV28 and TRBJ2-5 for the parts outside the CDR3, the full variable domain is DVKVTQSSRYLVKRTGEKVFLECVQDMDHENMFWYRQDPGLGLRLIYFSYDVKMKEKGDIPEGYSVSREKKERFSLILESASTNQTSMYLCASRMDGEGTQYFGPGTRLLVL.

The chain employs TRBV30 and TRBJ2-1, with a weak D call TRBD2 (7 bases). Trimming left V 6 bases short and J 4 bases short, with 16 bases between. Germline V gene data show CDR1 as GTSNPN and CDR2 as SVGIG (reference sequence). This CDR3 comprises 14 residues. CDR3 residues: CACRSGGGYNEQFF. The CDR3 region has the DNA TGTGCCTGTCGTTCGGGGGGCGGGTACAATGAGCAGTTCTTC.

V gene TRBV28 combines with J gene TRBJ2-1; tentatively, D is TRBD1 (5 bases). This CDR3 region has 14 residues. Germline-derived CDR1 and CDR2 are MDHEN and SYDVKM. The V end lost 3 bases, the J end lost 7 bases, and 13 bases lay between the germline ends. The CDR3 DNA reads TGTGCCAGCAGTTTGGTGGGCTCAGGGAATGAGCAGTTCTTC. It translates to CASSLVGSGNEQFF.

This chain joins TRBV5-6 and TRBJ1-2; D is uncertain. This CDR3 region has 18 residues. Trimming removed 4 bases from V and 8 bases from J, with 30 bases in between. Germline V gene sequence: CDR1 SGHDT, CDR2 YYEEEE. The CDR3 DNA reads TGTGCCAGCAGCCTGCCCCTCGGAGCCGGGCCAGCTTTACACGGCTACACCTTC. Its protein is CASSLPLGAGPALHGYTF.

The chain carries TRBV7-2 and TRBJ1-1; no definite D call. CDR3 size: 13 residues. V lost 8 bases to trimming and J lost 2 bases, with 12 bases between them. CDR1 SGHTA and CDR2 FQGNSA come from the germline V gene. The CDR3 spells CASQEALNTEAFF. The CDR3 DNA is TGTGCCAGCCAAGAGGCGCTAAACACTGAAGCTTTCTTT.

This chain connects TRBV18 to TRBJ2-5; D unclear. In germline, CDR1 is KGHSH, CDR2 LQKENI. CDR3 length: 14 amino acids. Trimming left V 6 bases short and J 2 bases short, with 13 bases between. CDR3 nucleotide sequence: TGTGCCAGCTCCGGATACACGGTACAAGAGACCCAGTACTTC. Encoded protein: CASSGYTVQETQYF. Full variable domain (remainder filled in from reference TRBV18 and TRBJ2-5): NAGVMQNPRHLVRRRGQEARLRCSPMKGHSHVYWYRQLPEEGLKFMVYLQKENIIDESGMPKERFSAEFPKEGPSILRIQQVVRGDSAAYFCASSGYTVQETQYFGPGTRLLVL.

The sample holds a few counts of this clone. The chain has TRBV5-1 and TRBJ2-4; 8 bases are a match to TRBD1. Germline V gene sequence: CDR1 SGHRS, CDR2 YFSETQ. V lost 4 bases and J lost 5; bases outside the gene matches: 5. The CDR3 covers 14 residues. This chain's CDR3 is CASSPETGENIQYF. DNA for the CDR3: TGCGCCAGCAGCCCCGAGACAGGGGAAAACATTCAGTACTTC.

The gene calls are TRBV7-9 and TRBJ2-3; D remains ambiguous. The CDR3 has 15 amino acids. The germline V gene encodes CDR1 SEHNR and CDR2 FQNEAQ (reference sequence). The germline V and J ends were trimmed by 3 bases and 2 bases, with 12 bases remaining between them. CDR3 sequence: CASSFDTDPTDTQYF. The CDR3 bases are TGTGCCAGCAGCTTCGACACGGATCCCACAGATACGCAGTATTTT.

The chain combines TRBV10-3 with TRBJ1-2; 8 nucleotides agree with TRBD1. V lost 4 bases to trimming and J lost 8 bases; unmatched junction nucleotides: 9. CDR1 and CDR2 from the germline V gene are ENHRY and SYGVKD. This CDR3 spans 14 amino acids. The CDR3 sequence: CAISVSGGVEGYTF. CDR3 nucleotide sequence: TGTGCCATCAGTGTGTCAGGGGGCGTAGAAGGCTACACCTTC.

In its sample, this clone was seen once. This sequence joins TRBV29-1 and TRBJ1-1; 7 bases are shared with TRBD1. Germline CDR1 SQVTM, CDR2 ANQGSEA. The CDR3 totals 14 residues. V was clipped by 2 bases and J by 1 base; unmatched bases: 4. Written as DNA, the CDR3 is TGCAGCGTTGAATTTTGGGACAGGAACACTGAAGCTTTCTTT. Protein: CSVEFWDRNTEAFF.

This chain links TRBV28 with TRBJ2-1; possible D gene TRBD1, 6 bases. CDR1 and CDR2 (germline): MDHEN, SYDVKM. V lost 6 bases, J lost 8 bases, and 20 bases lay in between. This CDR3 has 15 residues. DNA of the CDR3: TGTGCCAGCAGAGAGGGTTGGGGGCGCCGGGATGAGCAGTTCTTC. This codes for CASREGWGRRDEQFF.

The genes are TRBV6-6 and TRBJ1-6; 7 bases are a match to TRBD1. V trimming: 5 bases; J trimming: 5 bases; junction bases outside the gene matches: 6. The CDR3 extends over 15 amino acids. Germline V gives CDR1 MNHNY, CDR2 SVGAGI (reference sequence). The DNA of the CDR3 is TGTGCCAGCAGTCGAGGGGGCCAGAATAATTCACCCCTCCACTTT. This sequence encodes CASSRGGQNNSPLHF.

The genes are TRBV7-2 and TRBJ1-2; TRBD1 agrees at 7 bases. This CDR3 is 13 amino acids long. V gave up 3 bases and J gave up 6 bases; unmatched junction bases: 4. Germline values: CDR1 SGHTA, CDR2 FQGNSA. CDR3 loop: CASSLGTDHGYTF. For the CDR3, the DNA is TGTGCCAGCAGCTTGGGGACAGACCATGGCTACACCTTC.

This clone has a single count. The rearrangement links TRBV7-9 to TRBJ2-2; 7 bases line up with TRBD1. The junction had 10 bases not matched to a gene; V was cut back by 5 bases and J by 4 bases. The CDR3 runs 16 residues. In germline, CDR1 is SEHNR, CDR2 FQNEAQ (reference sequence). The CDR3 bases are TGTGCCAGCAGCCACGACAGGGCCTACTTCACCGGGGAGCTGTTTTTT. Translation: CASSHDRAYFTGELFF.

The genes are TRBV5-1 and TRBJ2-5; D is perhaps TRBD1 (6 bases). CDR3 length: 16 residues. The germline V and J ends were trimmed by 4 bases and 2 bases, with 18 bases remaining between them. The V gene's germline CDR1 is SGHRS and CDR2 YFSETQ. CDR3 coding DNA: TGCGCCAGCAGCAGCTCCCAGGGGACCCGTCAAGAGACCCAGTACTTC. As protein: CASSSSQGTRQETQYF.

The V call is TRBV4-3, the J call TRBJ2-1; 9 bases are a match to TRBD2. Trimming took 2 bases from V and 4 from J; bases not matched to a gene: 6. CDR3 length: 16 residues. Germline CDR1 is LGHNA and CDR2 is YSLEER. CDR3 sequence reads: CASSQWTSAGYNEQFF. The CDR3, as DNA: TGCGCCAGCAGCCAATGGACTAGCGCGGGATACAATGAGCAGTTCTTC.

J is TRBJ2-7 and V is TRBV4-2, with D maybe TRBD1 (6 bases). Germline lookup yields CDR1 LGHNA and CDR2 YNFKEQ. This CDR3 is 15 amino acids long. V gave up 0 bases and J gave up 4 bases, with 13 bases separating them. CDR3: CASSQDDRSGYEQYF. The CDR3 DNA reads as TGTGCCAGCAGCCAAGATGACAGGTCCGGGTACGAGCAGTACTTC.

This clone has just one count. The chain recombines TRBV7-2 with TRBJ1-2; 10 nucleotides line up with TRBD1. Looked up from germline, CDR1 is SGHTA and CDR2 is FQGNSA. The CDR3 is 15 residues long. Germline trimming cut 5 bases from V and 8 bases from J; bases unmatched to any gene: 11. The CDR3 nucleotides are TGTGCCAGCAGCCTCCGAGGACAGGGGGAAGGAGGCTACACCTTC. Translated: CASSLRGQGEGGYTF.

The chain links TRBV28 to TRBJ2-5; 8 bases are a match to TRBD2. The germline CDR1 and CDR2 sequences are MDHEN and SYDVKM. The CDR3 length is 16 residues. Trimming took 6 bases from V and 5 from J; bases not matched to a gene: 14. This CDR3 reads CASSPSGGGRLETQYF. The CDR3 nucleotides are TGTGCCAGCAGCCCAAGCGGCGGGGGGCGCCTCGAGACCCAGTACTTC. The variable domain in full, completed from reference TRBV28 and TRBJ2-5, reads DVKVTQSSRYLVKRTGEKVFLECVQDMDHENMFWYRQDPGLGLRLIYFSYDVKMKEKGDIPEGYSVSREKKERFSLILESASTNQTSMYLCASSPSGGGRLETQYFGPGTRLLVL.

This clone was seen more than once but under ten times. V is TRBV2 and J is TRBJ1-5; TRBD1 is a possible D gene (6 bases). The V end lost 7 bases, the J end lost 3 bases, and 10 bases lay between the germline ends. Germline V gives CDR1 SNHLY, CDR2 FYNNEI. The CDR3 covers 13 residues. CDR3 protein: CASMGQINQPQHF. The CDR3 DNA reads as TGTGCCAGCATGGGACAAATCAATCAGCCCCAGCATTTT.

With regard to this clone: The same CDR3 arises from other DNA sequences in this sample as well. Here the CDR3 DNA reads TGTGCCAGCAGCCCGACAGGCAGGGGGCAAGCCTACGAGCAGTACTTC. The encoded protein is CASSPTGRGQAYEQYF. The V gene is TRBV11-2, the J gene TRBJ2-7; TRBD1 matches at 8 bases. J gave up 2 bases and V 5 bases, and 11 bases lay outside the gene matches. The CDR3 contains 16 residues. CDR1 and CDR2 (germline): SGHAT, FQNNGV.